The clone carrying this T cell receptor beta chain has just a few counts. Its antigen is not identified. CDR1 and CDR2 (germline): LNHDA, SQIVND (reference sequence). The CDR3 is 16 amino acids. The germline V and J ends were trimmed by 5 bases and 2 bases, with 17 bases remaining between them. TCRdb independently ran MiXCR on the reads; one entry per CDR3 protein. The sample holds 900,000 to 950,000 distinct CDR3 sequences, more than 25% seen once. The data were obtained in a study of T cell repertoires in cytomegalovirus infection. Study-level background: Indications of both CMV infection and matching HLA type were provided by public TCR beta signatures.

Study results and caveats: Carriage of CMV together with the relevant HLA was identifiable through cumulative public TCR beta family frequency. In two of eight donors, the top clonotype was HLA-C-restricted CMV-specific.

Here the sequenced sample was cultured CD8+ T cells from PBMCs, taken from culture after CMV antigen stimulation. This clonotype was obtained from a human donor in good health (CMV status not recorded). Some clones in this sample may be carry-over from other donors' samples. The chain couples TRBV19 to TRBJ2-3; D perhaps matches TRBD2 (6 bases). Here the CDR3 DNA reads TGTGCCAGTAGTGGCCGGGGACTCACGCTCACAGATACGCAGTATTTT. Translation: CASSGRGLTLTDTQYF.